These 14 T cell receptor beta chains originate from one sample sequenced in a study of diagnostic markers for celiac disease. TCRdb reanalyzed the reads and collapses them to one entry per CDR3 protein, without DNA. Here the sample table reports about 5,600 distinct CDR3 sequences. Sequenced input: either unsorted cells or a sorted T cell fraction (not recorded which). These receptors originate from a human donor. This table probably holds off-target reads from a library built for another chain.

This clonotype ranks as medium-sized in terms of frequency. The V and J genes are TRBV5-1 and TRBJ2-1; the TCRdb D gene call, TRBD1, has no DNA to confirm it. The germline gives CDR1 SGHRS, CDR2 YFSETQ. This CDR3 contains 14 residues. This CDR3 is CASSLDSGGNEQFF.

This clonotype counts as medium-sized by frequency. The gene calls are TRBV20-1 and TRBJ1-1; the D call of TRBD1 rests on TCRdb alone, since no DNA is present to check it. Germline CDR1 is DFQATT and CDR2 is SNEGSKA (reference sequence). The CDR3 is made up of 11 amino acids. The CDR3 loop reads CSAPGQFEAFF.

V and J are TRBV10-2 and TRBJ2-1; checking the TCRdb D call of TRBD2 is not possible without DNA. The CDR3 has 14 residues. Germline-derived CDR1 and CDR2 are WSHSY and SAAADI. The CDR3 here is CASRASVTYNEQFF.

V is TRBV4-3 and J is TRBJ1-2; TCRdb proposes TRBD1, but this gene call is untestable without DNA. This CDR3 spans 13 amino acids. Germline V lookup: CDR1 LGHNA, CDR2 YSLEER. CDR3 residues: CASSQDRGSRYTF.

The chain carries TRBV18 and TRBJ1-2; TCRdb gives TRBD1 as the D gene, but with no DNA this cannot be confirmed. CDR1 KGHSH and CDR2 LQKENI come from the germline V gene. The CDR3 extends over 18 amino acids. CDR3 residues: CASSPLQDRGLLWYGYTF. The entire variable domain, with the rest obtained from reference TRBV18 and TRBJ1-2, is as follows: NAGVMQNPRHLVRRRGQEARLRCSPMKGHSHVYWYRQLPEEGLKFMVYLQKENIIDESGMPKERFSAEFPKEGPSILRIQQVVRGDSAAYFCASSPLQDRGLLWYGYTFGSGTRLTVV.

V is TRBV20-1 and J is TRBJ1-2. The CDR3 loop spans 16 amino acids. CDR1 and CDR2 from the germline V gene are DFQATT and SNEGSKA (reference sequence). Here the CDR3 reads CSARDKTRELPYGYTF.

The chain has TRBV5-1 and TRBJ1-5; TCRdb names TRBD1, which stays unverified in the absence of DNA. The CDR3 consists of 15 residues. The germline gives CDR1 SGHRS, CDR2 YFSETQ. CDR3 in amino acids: CASSSGTGVGQPQHF.

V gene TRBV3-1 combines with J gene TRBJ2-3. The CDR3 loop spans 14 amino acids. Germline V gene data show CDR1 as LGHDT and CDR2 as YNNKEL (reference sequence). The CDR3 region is CASSRFGGPDTQYF.

CDR3 sequence reads: CASSLDRADTQYF. This chain joins TRBV7-2 and TRBJ2-3; the D gene TCRdb calls, TRBD1, cannot be checked with no DNA. The V gene's germline CDR1 is SGHTA and CDR2 FQGNSA. The CDR3 runs to 13 residues.

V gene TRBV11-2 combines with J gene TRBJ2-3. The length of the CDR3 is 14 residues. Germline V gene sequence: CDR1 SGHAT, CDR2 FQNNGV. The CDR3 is CASSLGTYTDTQYF. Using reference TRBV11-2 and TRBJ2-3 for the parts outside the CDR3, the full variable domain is EAGVAQSPRYKIIEKRQSVAFWCNPISGHATLYWYQQILGQGPKLLIQFQNNGVVDDSQLPKDRFSAERLKGVDSTLKIQPAKLEDSAVYLCASSLGTYTDTQYFGPGTRLTVL.

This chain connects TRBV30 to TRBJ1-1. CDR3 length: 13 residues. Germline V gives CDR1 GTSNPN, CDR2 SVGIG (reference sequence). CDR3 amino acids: CAWRAVVNTEAFF.

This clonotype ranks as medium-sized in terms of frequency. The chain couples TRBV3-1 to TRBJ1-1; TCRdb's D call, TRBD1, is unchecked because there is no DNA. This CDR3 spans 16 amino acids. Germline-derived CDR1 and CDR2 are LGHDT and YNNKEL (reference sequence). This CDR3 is CASSQGGTGPRGEAFF.

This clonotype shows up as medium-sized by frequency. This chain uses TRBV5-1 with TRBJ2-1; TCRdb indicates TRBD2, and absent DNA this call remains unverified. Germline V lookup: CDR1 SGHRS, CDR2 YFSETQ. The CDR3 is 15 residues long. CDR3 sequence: CASSLVGGVNNEQFF. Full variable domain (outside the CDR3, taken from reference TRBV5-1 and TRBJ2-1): KAGVTQTPRYLIKTRGQQVTLSCSPISGHRSVSWYQQTPGQGLQFLFEYFSETQRNKGNFPGRFSGRQFSNSRSEMNVSTLELGDSALYLCASSLVGGVNNEQFFGPGTRLTVL.

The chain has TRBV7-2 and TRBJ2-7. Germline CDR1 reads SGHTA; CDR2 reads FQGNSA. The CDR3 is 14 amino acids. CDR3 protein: CASSIRTYNYEQYF.